These T cell receptor beta chains were read from a single sample in a study of control samples from healthy donors and cancer patients. Assay used: immunoSEQ multiplex PCR; TCRdb lists only in-frame clones, some missing. Found here are over 100,000 clones, approximately 90% of them singletons; the top ten hold 4% to 4.5%. Specimen: blood. The origin of the receptors is a human donor in good health. The donor label of this sample is uncertain. Both conserved end residues are part of each CDR3. The order of the fields is D gene, V gene, CDR3 length, clone size, J gene, CDR3 protein, CDR3 DNA. D genes are given only for firm matches. Part of the rows lack a size; the others show once, few, many or a class for expanded clones.

D: -; V: TRBV4-2; length: 14; size: few; J: TRBJ2-5; CDR3: CASSQFIQQETQYF; DNA: TGTGCCAGCAGCCAATTTATCCAACAAGAGACCCAGTACTTC
D: -; V: TRBV15; length: 15; size: few; J: TRBJ1-1; CDR3: CATSRDRNLNTEAFF; DNA: TGTGCCACCAGCAGAGATCGGAATCTGAACACTGAAGCTTTCTTT
D: -; V: TRBV5-4; length: 13; size: -; J: TRBJ1-1; CDR3: CASSPGTLSEAFF; DNA: TGTGCCAGCAGCCCTGGGACCCTTAGCGAAGCTTTCTTT
D: -; V: TRBV18; length: 14; size: -; J: TRBJ1-3; CDR3: CASSPADSGNTIYF; DNA: TGTGCCAGCTCACCCGCCGACTCTGGAAACACCATATATTTT
D: -; V: TRBV10-3; length: 14; size: once; J: TRBJ1-6; CDR3: CAISDGSPTGPLHF; DNA: TGTGCCATCAGTGATGGCTCGCCGACAGGACCCCTCCACTTT
D: TRBD2; V: TRBV9; length: 16; size: -; J: TRBJ2-3; CDR3: CASSTSERGGPDTQYF; DNA: TGTGCCAGCAGCACTAGTGAGCGGGGGGGCCCAGATACGCAGTATTTT
D: -; V: TRBV10-1; length: 16; size: -; J: TRBJ1-5; CDR3: CASSESRRKGNQPQHF; DNA: TGCGCCAGCAGTGAGTCGAGACGTAAGGGCAATCAGCCCCAGCATTTT
D: -; V: TRBV10-1; length: 17; size: -; J: TRBJ2-3; CDR3: CASSGPAGGGFVDTQYF; DNA: TGCGCCAGCAGTGGGCCGGCTGGTGGGGGGTTCGTAGATACGCAGTATTTT
D: -; V: TRBV7-8; length: 13; size: once; J: TRBJ2-4; CDR3: CASSSSGRNIQYF; DNA: TGTGCCAGCAGCTCGTCAGGGAGGAACATTCAGTACTTC
D: -; V: TRBV21-1; length: 16; size: -; J: TRBJ1-2; CDR3: CASSKGRHSSNYGYTF; DNA: TGTGCCAGCAGCAAAGGGAGGCACAGTTCTAACTATGGCTACACCTTC
D: -; V: TRBV9; length: 18; size: -; J: TRBJ2-1; CDR3: CASSAPAGSGTSYNEQFF; DNA: TGTGCCAGCAGCGCCCCCGCCGGCTCTGGAACCTCCTACAATGAGCAGTTCTTC
D: -; V: TRBV6-5; length: 14; size: -; J: TRBJ1-4; CDR3: CASSRGDRSEKLFF; DNA: TGTGCCAGCAGTAGGGGGGACCGGAGTGAAAAACTGTTTTTT
D: -; V: TRBV11-2; length: 17; size: once; J: TRBJ1-5; CDR3: CASSPQLVLDRGQPQHF; DNA: TGTGCCAGCAGCCCACAACTCGTTTTGGACAGAGGTCAGCCCCAGCATTTT
D: TRBD2; V: TRBV24-1; length: 15; size: -; J: TRBJ2-5; CDR3: CATSDSPGGPETQYF; DNA: TGTGCCACCAGTGATTCCCCGGGGGGGCCGGAGACCCAGTACTTC
D: TRBD1; V: TRBV6-6; length: 16; size: once; J: TRBJ2-3; CDR3: CASSPVPQGAEDTQYF; DNA: TGTGCCAGCAGCCCCGTCCCCCAGGGGGCGGAAGATACGCAGTATTTT
D: -; V: TRBV6-6; length: 17; size: -; J: TRBJ2-5; CDR3: CASSPPSAGLYQETQYF; DNA: TGTGCCAGCAGTCCACCCTCGGCGGGGTTGTACCAAGAGACCCAGTACTTC
D: -; V: TRBV2; length: 16; size: -; J: TRBJ1-3; CDR3: CASSEIRGAVGNTIYF; DNA: TGTGCCAGCAGTGAGATTCGGGGGGCCGTTGGAAACACCATATATTTT
D: TRBD1; V: TRBV24-1; length: 14; size: -; J: TRBJ1-4; CDR3: CATSEGGSNEKLFF; DNA: TGTGCCACCAGTGAAGGGGGCTCTAATGAAAAACTGTTTTTT
D: -; V: TRBV9; length: 14; size: few; J: TRBJ1-6; CDR3: CASSSGGAGSPLHF; DNA: TGTGCCAGCAGTTCTGGAGGGGCTGGATCACCCCTCCACTTT
D: -; V: TRBV13; length: 12; size: -; J: TRBJ2-7; CDR3: CASSGDSHEQYF; DNA: TGTGCCAGCTCCGGGGATTCCCACGAGCAGTACTTC
D: -; V: TRBV15; length: 16; size: once; J: TRBJ2-3; CDR3: CATSRGGQGVTDTQYF; DNA: TGTGCCACCAGTCGGGGGGGACAGGGAGTGACAGATACGCAGTATTTT
D: TRBD2; V: TRBV19; length: 18; size: -; J: TRBJ2-2; CDR3: CASSIRRIGGRDTGELFF; DNA: TGTGCCAGTAGTATAAGAAGAATCGGGGGGAGAGACACCGGGGAGCTGTTTTTT
D: -; V: TRBV6-5; length: 13; size: -; J: TRBJ1-2; CDR3: CASSYVLGGGYTF; DNA: TGTGCCAGCAGTTACGTCCTGGGCGGTGGCTACACCTTC
D: TRBD1; V: TRBV4-1; length: 13; size: once; J: TRBJ1-2; CDR3: CASSQVGQEGYTF; DNA: TGCGCCAGCAGCCAAGTCGGACAGGAAGGCTACACCTTC
D: -; V: TRBV19; length: 16; size: -; J: TRBJ2-7; CDR3: CASSIFGQSGIYEQYF; DNA: TGTGCCAGTAGTATTTTTGGACAGTCAGGTATCTACGAGCAGTACTTC
D: -; V: TRBV29-1; length: 12; size: -; J: TRBJ2-7; CDR3: CSVEDNSYEQYF; DNA: TGCAGCGTTGAGGACAACTCCTACGAGCAGTACTTC
D: -; V: TRBV19; length: 14; size: -; J: TRBJ1-1; CDR3: CASSRTVENTEAFF; DNA: TGTGCCAGTAGTAGGACAGTTGAGAACACTGAAGCTTTCTTT
D: -; V: TRBV3-1/TRBV3-2; length: 16; size: -; J: TRBJ2-5; CDR3: CASSLSLVGAQETQYF; DNA: TGTGCCAGCAGCCTAAGCCTAGTGGGGGCGCAAGAGACCCAGTACTTC
D: -; V: TRBV2; length: 15; size: once; J: TRBJ1-2; CDR3: CASSEGGSRTYGYTF; DNA: TGTGCCAGCAGTGAAGGGGGCAGCCGAACGTATGGCTACACCTTC
D: -; V: TRBV25-1; length: 15; size: once; J: TRBJ2-3; CDR3: CASSDYRDSADTQYF; DNA: TGTGCCAGCAGTGATTACCGTGATAGCGCAGATACGCAGTATTTT
D: -; V: TRBV2; length: 14; size: -; J: TRBJ2-2; CDR3: CASSPRLVAGELFF; DNA: TGTGCCAGCAGTCCTCGCCTGGTGGCCGGGGAGCTGTTTTTT
D: TRBD1; V: TRBV3-1/TRBV3-2; length: 16; size: -; J: TRBJ2-1; CDR3: CASRSSPTGNYNEQFF; DNA: TGTGCCAGCAGATCCTCCCCGACAGGGAACTACAATGAGCAGTTCTTC
D: -; V: TRBV30; length: 12; size: -; J: TRBJ1-1; CDR3: CAWKTIGTEAFF; DNA: TGTGCCTGGAAAACCATCGGGACTGAAGCTTTCTTT
D: -; V: TRBV5-1; length: 14; size: -; J: TRBJ2-7; CDR3: CASSLVVLPYEQYF; DNA: TGCGCCAGCAGCTTGGTTGTACTACCCTACGAGCAGTACTTC
D: -; V: TRBV24-1; length: 16; size: once; J: TRBJ2-5; CDR3: CATSDARGPYQETQYF; DNA: TGTGCCACCAGTGACGCCCGTGGTCCGTACCAAGAGACCCAGTACTTC
D: -; V: TRBV30; length: 15; size: -; J: TRBJ1-3; CDR3: CAWSISWGAGNTIYF; DNA: TGTGCCTGGAGTATATCGTGGGGCGCTGGAAACACCATATATTTT
D: TRBD1; V: TRBV30; length: 17; size: -; J: TRBJ1-5; CDR3: CAWSDWTGGNSNQPQHF; DNA: TGTGCCTGGTCAGATTGGACAGGGGGCAATAGCAATCAGCCCCAGCATTTT